This paragraph covers one T cell receptor (beta chain) sequence. This sample was taken from a study of blood T cell repertoires in COVID-19. Background on the study: COVID-19 samples from acute and convalescent phases originated in the United States, Italy and Spain. T cells, B-cell-depleted T cells, or PBMCs provided the cDNA or gDNA that served as material.

Authors' analysis steps: Amplification of reference gene primers was used by the study to estimate nucleated cell counts. This table comes from immunoSEQ multiplex PCR, and its TCRdb copy is limited to in-frame clones, with some not included. The V and J calls and clone size were taken over from that table, and D and trimming were inferred from the DNA. The sample yields 210,000 or so clones, approximately 84% seen once. The sequence came from a woman between 50 and 59 years old with active or convalescent COVID-19. Sample: peripheral blood.

CDR3 bases: TGTGCCAGCAGTTCCCCAACCGGGGAGCTGTTTTTT. Amino acids: CASSSPTGELFF. The chain combines TRBV2 with TRBJ2-2; no reliable D call. V lost 5 bases, J lost 5 bases, and 6 bases lay in between. The germline V gene has CDR1 SNHLY and CDR2 FYNNEI. CDR3 size: 12 residues.